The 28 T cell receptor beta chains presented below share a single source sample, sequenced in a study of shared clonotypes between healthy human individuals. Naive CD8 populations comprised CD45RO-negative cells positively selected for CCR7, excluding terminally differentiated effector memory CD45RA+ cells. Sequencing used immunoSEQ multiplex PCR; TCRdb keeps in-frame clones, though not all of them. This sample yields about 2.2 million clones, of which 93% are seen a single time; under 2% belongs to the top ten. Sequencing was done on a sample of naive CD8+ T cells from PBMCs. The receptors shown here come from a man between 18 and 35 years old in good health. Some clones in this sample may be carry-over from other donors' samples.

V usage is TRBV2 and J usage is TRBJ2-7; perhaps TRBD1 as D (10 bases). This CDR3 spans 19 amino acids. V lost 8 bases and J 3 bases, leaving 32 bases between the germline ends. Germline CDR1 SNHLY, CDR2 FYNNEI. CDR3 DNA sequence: TGTGCCAGCGCCCAAGTACCGGGACAGGGGCTAGCGGGGAGCTACGAGCAGTACTTC. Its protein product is CASAQVPGQGLAGSYEQYF.

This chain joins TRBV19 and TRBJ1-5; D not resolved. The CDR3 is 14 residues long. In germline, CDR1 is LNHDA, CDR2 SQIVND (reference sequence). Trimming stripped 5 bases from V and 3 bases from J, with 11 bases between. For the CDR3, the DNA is TGTGCCAGTAGTTCACGGGATTACAATCAGCCCCAGCATTTT. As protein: CASSSRDYNQPQHF.

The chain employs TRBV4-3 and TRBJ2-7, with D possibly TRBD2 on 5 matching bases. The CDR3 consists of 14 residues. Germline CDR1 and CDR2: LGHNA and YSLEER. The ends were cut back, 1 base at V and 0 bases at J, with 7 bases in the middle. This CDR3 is CASSQARVSYEQYF. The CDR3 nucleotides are TGCGCCAGCAGCCAAGCGCGGGTCTCCTACGAGCAGTACTTC.

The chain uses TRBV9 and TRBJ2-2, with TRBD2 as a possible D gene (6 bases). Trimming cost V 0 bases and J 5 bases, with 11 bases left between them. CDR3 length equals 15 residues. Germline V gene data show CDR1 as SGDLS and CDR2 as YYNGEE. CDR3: CASSVGLALTGELFF. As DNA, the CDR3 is TGTGCCAGCAGCGTAGGGCTAGCGTTGACCGGGGAGCTGTTTTTT.

The CDR3 sequence: CASSPLVGEQYF. The CDR3 nucleotides read TGTGCCAGCAGCCCACTAGTTGGCGAGCAGTACTTC. The genes are TRBV6-5 and TRBJ2-7; TRBD2 might be the D (5 bases). The germline V gene has CDR1 MNHEY and CDR2 SVGAGI. The CDR3 spans 12 residues. V was clipped by 6 bases and J by 6 bases, with 12 bases between them.

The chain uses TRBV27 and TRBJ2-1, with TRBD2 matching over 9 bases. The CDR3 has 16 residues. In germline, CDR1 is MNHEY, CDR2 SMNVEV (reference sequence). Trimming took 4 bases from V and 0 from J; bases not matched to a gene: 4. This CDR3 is CASSSSGVSSYNEQFF. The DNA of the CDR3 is TGTGCCAGCAGTTCTAGCGGGGTAAGCTCCTACAATGAGCAGTTCTTC.

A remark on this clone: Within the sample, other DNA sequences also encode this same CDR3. Here the CDR3 reads CASSQEGYTEAFF. The CDR3 nucleotides are TGCGCCAGCAGCCAAGAGGGTTACACTGAAGCTTTCTTT. V gene TRBV4-1 combines with J gene TRBJ1-1, with D uncertain. This CDR3 contains 13 residues. Germline lookup yields CDR1 MGHRA and CDR2 YSYEKL. V lost 0 bases, J lost 3 bases, and 5 bases lay in between.

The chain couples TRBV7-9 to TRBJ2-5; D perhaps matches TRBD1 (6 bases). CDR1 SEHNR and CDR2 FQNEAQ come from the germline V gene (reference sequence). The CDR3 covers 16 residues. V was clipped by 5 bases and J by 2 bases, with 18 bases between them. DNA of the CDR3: TGTGCCAGCAGCCAAACACGGGACACGCGGCAAGAGACCCAGTACTTC. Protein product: CASSQTRDTRQETQYF.

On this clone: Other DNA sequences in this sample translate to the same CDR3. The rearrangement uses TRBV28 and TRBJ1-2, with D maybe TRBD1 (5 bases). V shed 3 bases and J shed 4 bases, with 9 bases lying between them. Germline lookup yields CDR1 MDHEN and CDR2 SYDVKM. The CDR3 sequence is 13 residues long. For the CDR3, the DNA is TGTGCCAGCAGTTTCTCGGGGGGCTATGGCTACACCTTC. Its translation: CASSFSGGYGYTF.

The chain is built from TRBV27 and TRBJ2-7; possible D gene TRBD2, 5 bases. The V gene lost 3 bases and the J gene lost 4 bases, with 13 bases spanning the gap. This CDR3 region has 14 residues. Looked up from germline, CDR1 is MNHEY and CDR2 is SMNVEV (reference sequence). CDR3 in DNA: TGTGCCAGCAGTTTCTCCCTCCGCGGGTACGAGCAGTACTTC. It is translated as CASSFSLRGYEQYF.

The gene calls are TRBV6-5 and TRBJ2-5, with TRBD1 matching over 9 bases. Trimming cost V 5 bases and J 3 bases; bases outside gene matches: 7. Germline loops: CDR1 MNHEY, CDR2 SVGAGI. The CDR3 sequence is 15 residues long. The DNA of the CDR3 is TGTGCCAGCAGTCCCTACAGGGGGCGAAAAGAGACCCAGTACTTC. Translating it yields CASSPYRGRKETQYF.

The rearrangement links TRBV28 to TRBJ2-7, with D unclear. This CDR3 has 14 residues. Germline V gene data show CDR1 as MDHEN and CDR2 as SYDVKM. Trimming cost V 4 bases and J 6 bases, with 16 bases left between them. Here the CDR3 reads CASSSNPVRIEQYF. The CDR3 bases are TGTGCCAGCAGTTCCAATCCGGTGCGGATCGAGCAGTACTTC.

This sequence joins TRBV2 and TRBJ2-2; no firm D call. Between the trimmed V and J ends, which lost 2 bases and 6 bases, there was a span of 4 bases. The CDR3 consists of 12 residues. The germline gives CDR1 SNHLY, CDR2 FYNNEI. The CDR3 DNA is TGTGCCAGCAGTGAATTGGCCGGGGAGCTGTTTTTT. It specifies CASSELAGELFF.

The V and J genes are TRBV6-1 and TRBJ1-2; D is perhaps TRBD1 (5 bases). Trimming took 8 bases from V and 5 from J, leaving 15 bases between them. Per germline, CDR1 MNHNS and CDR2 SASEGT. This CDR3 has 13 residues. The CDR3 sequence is CASRREGWYGYTF. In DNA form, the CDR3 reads TGTGCCAGCCGGCGGGAGGGGTGGTATGGCTACACCTTC.

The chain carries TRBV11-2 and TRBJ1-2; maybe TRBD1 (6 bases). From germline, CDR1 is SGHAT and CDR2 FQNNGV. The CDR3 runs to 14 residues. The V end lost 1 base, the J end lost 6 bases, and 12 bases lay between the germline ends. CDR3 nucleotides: TGTGCCAGCAGCTTAGGTCAGGGGCTTGATGGCTACACCTTC. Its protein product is CASSLGQGLDGYTF. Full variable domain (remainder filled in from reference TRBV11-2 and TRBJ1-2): EAGVAQSPRYKIIEKRQSVAFWCNPISGHATLYWYQQILGQGPKLLIQFQNNGVVDDSQLPKDRFSAERLKGVDSTLKIQPAKLEDSAVYLCASSLGQGLDGYTFGSGTRLTVV.

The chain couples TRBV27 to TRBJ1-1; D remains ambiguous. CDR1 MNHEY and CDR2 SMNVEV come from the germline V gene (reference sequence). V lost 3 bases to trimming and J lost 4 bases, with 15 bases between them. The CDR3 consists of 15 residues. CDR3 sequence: CASSLIGGEVTEAFF. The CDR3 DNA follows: TGTGCCAGCAGTTTGATAGGTGGGGAGGTCACTGAAGCTTTCTTT.

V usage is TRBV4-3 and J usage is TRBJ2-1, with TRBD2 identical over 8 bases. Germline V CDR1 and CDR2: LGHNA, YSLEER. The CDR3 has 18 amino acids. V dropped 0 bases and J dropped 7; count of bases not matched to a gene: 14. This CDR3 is CASSQDRVREVGSNEQFF. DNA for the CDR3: TGCGCCAGCAGCCAAGACAGGGTGCGGGAGGTGGGATCGAATGAGCAGTTCTTC.

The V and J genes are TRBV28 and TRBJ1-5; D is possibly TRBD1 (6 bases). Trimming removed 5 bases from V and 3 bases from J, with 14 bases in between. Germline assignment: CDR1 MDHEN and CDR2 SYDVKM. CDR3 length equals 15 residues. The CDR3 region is CASSRTAPLNQPQHF. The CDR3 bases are TGTGCCAGCAGTCGGACAGCCCCTCTCAATCAGCCCCAGCATTTT.

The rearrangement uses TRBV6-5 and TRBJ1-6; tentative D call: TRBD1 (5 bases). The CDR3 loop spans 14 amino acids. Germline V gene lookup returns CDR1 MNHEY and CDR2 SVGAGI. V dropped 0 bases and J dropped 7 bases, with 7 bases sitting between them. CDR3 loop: CASSYSKGNSPLHF. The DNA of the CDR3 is TGTGCCAGCAGTTACTCGAAGGGGAATTCACCCCTCCACTTT.

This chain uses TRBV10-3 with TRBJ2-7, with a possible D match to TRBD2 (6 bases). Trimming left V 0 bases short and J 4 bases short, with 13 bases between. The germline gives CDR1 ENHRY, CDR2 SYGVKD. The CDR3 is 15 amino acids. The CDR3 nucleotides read TGTGCCATCAGTGAGTCCAGGAGGGCCGGATACGAGCAGTACTTC. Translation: CAISESRRAGYEQYF.

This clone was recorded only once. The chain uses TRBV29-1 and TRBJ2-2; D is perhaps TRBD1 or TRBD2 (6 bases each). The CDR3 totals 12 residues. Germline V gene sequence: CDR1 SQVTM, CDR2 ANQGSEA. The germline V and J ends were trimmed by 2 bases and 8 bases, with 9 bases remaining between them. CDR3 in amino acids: CSVESGAGELFF. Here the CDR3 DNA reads TGCAGCGTTGAATCGGGGGCAGGGGAGCTGTTTTTT.

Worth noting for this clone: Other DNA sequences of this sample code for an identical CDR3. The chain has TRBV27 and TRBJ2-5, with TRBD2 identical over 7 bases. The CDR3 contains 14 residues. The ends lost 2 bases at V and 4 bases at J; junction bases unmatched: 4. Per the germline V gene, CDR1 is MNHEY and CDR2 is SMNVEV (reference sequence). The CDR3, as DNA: TGTGCCAGCAGTTTACTCGGGGGGAGAGAGACCCAGTACTTC. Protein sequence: CASSLLGGRETQYF.

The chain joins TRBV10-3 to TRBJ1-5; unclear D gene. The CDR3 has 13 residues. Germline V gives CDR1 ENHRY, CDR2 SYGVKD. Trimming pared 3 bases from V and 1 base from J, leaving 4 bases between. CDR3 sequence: CAISDQSNQPQHF. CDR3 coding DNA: TGTGCCATCAGTGACCAGAGCAATCAGCCCCAGCATTTT.

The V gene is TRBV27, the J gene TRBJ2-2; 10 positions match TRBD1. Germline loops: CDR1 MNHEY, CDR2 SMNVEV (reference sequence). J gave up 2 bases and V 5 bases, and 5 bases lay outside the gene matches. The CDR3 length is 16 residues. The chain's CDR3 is CASSDRGPGNTGELFF. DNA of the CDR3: TGTGCCAGCAGTGACAGGGGGCCGGGCAACACCGGGGAGCTGTTTTTT.

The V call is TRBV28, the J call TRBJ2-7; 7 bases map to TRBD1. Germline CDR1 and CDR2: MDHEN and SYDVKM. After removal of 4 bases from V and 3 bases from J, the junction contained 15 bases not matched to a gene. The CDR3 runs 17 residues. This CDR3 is CASSYGHRTGYSYEQYF. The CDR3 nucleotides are TGTGCCAGCAGTTACGGACATAGGACAGGTTATAGCTACGAGCAGTACTTC.

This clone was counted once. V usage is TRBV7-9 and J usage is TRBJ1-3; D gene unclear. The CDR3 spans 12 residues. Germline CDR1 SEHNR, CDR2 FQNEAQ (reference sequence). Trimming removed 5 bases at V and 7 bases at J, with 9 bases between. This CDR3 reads CASSPGSNTIYF. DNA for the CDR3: TGTGCCAGCAGCCCCGGGTCCAACACCATATATTTT.

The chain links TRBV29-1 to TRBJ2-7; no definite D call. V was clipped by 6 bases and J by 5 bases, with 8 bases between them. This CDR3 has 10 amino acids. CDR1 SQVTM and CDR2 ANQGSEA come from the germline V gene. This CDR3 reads CSVWVHEQYF. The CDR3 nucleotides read TGCAGCGTGTGGGTCCACGAGCAGTACTTC.

DNA of the CDR3: TGTGCCAGCAGTCTCCCTATAGCCGGGGAGCTGTTTTTT. It translates to CASSLPIAGELFF. The rearrangement uses TRBV25-1 and TRBJ2-2; D is unresolved. There are 13 residues in the CDR3. Germline values: CDR1 MGHDK, CDR2 SYGVNS. V was shortened by 5 bases and J by 6 bases, with 10 bases between the two germline ends.